This T cell receptor beta chain is from a study of T cells in Graves' hyperthyroidism and ophthalmopathy. For the diagnoses, clinical symptoms, serum thyroxine and TRAb, thyroid ultrasound and orbital computed tomography were used. This clonotype was picked up one time. Amplified TCR beta CDR3 regions came from RNA transcripts. With the HTBI primer set, the TCR CDR3 went through a first round of RT-PCR. TCRdb independently ran MiXCR on the multiplex PCR reads; one entry per CDR3 protein. The sample records 450,000 to 700,000 distinct CDR3 sequences, more than 45% being singletons. The CDR3 sequence is 14 residues long. The V gene's germline CDR1 is SGHRS and CDR2 YFSETQ. Trimming removed 3 bases at V and 5 bases at J, with 11 bases between.

Sample: peripheral blood or thyroid tissue (not recorded which). The chain links TRBV5-1 to TRBJ2-2; D is unclear. The receptor was isolated from an adult woman with Graves' disease, either hyperthyroidism or ophthalmopathy (not recorded which). This CDR3 reads CASSWPQVTGELFF. For the CDR3, the DNA is TGCGCCAGCAGCTGGCCCCAGGTTACCGGGGAGCTGTTTTTT.